The entry that follows covers one TCR beta chain sequence. The CDR3 consists of 15 residues. CDR1 is GTSNPN and CDR2 is SVGIG in the germline V gene (reference sequence). Unmatched junction bases numbered 13, after V lost 6 bases and J lost 5 bases. The sample belongs to a study of blood T cell repertoires in COVID-19. Overall study: The United States, Italy and Spain supplied acute and convalescent COVID-19 samples. The analysed material was cDNA or gDNA that came from T cells, B-cell-depleted T cells, or PBMCs.

Methods used by the authors: Amplification of reference gene primers was used by the study to estimate nucleated cell counts. Some clones are missing from TCRdb's copy, which holds only in-frame ones; the method was immunoSEQ multiplex PCR. For V, J and clone size, that table is used; D and trimming come from the DNA. The sample has about 74,000 clones, around 76% seen once. The specimen sequenced was peripheral blood. V usage is TRBV30 and J usage is TRBJ1-2; 9 bases match TRBD1. The sequence was collected from a man aged 65 to 85 with active or convalescent COVID-19. The CDR3 bases are TGTGCCTGTTACAGGGACAGGGCGGAGGTGTATGGCTACACCTTC. This codes for CACYRDRAEVYGYTF.